Following are 8 T cell receptor beta chains from one sample sequenced in a study of blood T cell repertoires in COVID-19. TCRdb's copy holds only in-frame clones and misses some; the assay was immunoSEQ multiplex PCR. The data hold 30,000 to 40,000 clones, with about nine tenths observed a single time. Sequenced input: peripheral blood. These receptor sequences come from a man in his forties or fifties with active or convalescent COVID-19.

The chain has TRBV24-1 and TRBJ2-7; no clear D. Germline CDR1 KGHDR, CDR2 SFDVKD. This CDR3 is built from 12 residues. Trimming cost V 4 bases and J 3 bases, with 6 bases left between them. CDR3 protein: CATSDGGYEQYF. The CDR3 DNA reads TGTGCCACCAGTGACGGCGGCTACGAGCAGTACTTC.

This clone showed up just once. V is TRBV27 and J is TRBJ1-1, with D perhaps matching TRBD1 (5 bases). V was trimmed by 6 bases and J by 4 bases, leaving 12 bases between them. CDR3 length: 13 amino acids. Germline values: CDR1 MNHEY, CDR2 SMNVEV (reference sequence). The CDR3 DNA reads as TGTGCCAGCAGGCACGGGGGGGGCACTGAAGCTTTCTTT. The encoded protein is CASRHGGGTEAFF.

The chain joins TRBV19 to TRBJ2-1; 9 bases are a match to TRBD2. The length of the CDR3 is 15 residues. With V trimmed by 2 bases and J by 8 bases, 7 bases remained unmatched. Germline values: CDR1 LNHDA, CDR2 SQIVND (reference sequence). The CDR3 loop reads CASSIQAGGFYEQFF. As DNA, the CDR3 is TGTGCCAGTAGTATACAGGCGGGAGGGTTCTATGAGCAGTTCTTC.

This clone was recorded once. The chain joins TRBV6-2 or TRBV6-3 to TRBJ2-7; D may be TRBD2 (6 bases). CDR3 length equals 19 residues. Germline V lookup: CDR1 MNHEY, CDR2 SVGEGT. V was shortened by 6 bases and J by 0 bases, with 27 bases between the two germline ends. This chain's CDR3 is CASSRRSGGTLTSSYEQYF. The DNA for the CDR3 is TGTGCCAGCAGCCGACGATCGGGCGGGACCCTTACAAGCTCCTACGAGCAGTACTTC.

This sequence joins TRBV4-3 and TRBJ2-1, with D maybe TRBD2 (6 bases). In germline, CDR1 is LGHNA, CDR2 YSLEER. This CDR3 region has 15 residues. The V gene lost 1 base and the J gene lost 9 bases, with 16 bases spanning the gap. The CDR3 DNA sequence: TGCGCCAGCAGCCAAGCGGGAGATGCGGTCGGTGAGCAGTTCTTC. Protein sequence: CASSQAGDAVGEQFF.

This clone was picked up one time. The chain joins TRBV4-3 to TRBJ2-1; D possibly corresponds to TRBD2 (5 bases). V was pared by 3 bases and J by 3 bases, with 9 bases between. This CDR3 region has 14 residues. Germline values: CDR1 LGHNA, CDR2 YSLEER. The CDR3 sequence: CASSHNRDYNEQFF. The DNA for the CDR3 is TGCGCCAGCAGCCATAACCGGGACTACAATGAGCAGTTCTTC.

This clone was seen just once. The chain uses TRBV6-4 and TRBJ2-3; 13 positions agree with TRBD2. The V segment lost 6 bases and the J segment 9 bases; nucleotides outside the gene matches: 12. Germline loops: CDR1 MRHNA, CDR2 SNTAGT. The CDR3 has 16 amino acids. In DNA form, the CDR3 reads TGTGCCAGCAGCCCGGATGGACTAGCGGGAGTAGGGACGCAGTATTTT. Protein sequence: CASSPDGLAGVGTQYF.

The CDR3 here is CASSLAGGLSNYGYTF. For the CDR3, the DNA is TGTGCCAGCAGCTTAGCGGGGGGATTATCCAACTATGGCTACACCTTC. This chain links TRBV7-8 with TRBJ1-2; TRBD1 might be the D (5 bases). Germline V gene sequence: CDR1 SGHVS, CDR2 FQNEAQ. V shed 0 bases and J shed 2 bases, with 13 bases lying between them. The CDR3 has 16 amino acids.